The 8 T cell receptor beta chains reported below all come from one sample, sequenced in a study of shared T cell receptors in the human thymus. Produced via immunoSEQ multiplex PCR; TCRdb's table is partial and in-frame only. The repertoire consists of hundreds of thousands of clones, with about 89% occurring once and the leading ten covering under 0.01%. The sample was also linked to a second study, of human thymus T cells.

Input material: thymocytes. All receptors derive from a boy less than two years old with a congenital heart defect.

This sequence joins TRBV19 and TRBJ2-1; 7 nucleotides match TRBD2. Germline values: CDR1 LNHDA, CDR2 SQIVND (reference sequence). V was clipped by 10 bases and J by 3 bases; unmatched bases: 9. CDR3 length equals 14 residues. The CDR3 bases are TGTGCCACCAATTCGGGCGGGAGCTACAATGAGCAGTTCTTC. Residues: CATNSGGSYNEQFF. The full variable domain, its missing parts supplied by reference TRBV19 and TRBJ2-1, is DGGITQSPKYLFRKEGQNVTLSCEQNLNHDAMYWYRQDPGQGLRLIYYSQIVNDFQKGDIAEGYSVSREKKESFPLTVTSAQKNPTAFYLCATNSGGSYNEQFFGPGTRLTVL.

The CDR3: CASSSFRQGREAFF. The CDR3 DNA follows: TGTGCCAGCAGTTCATTCCGACAGGGTCGAGAAGCTTTCTTT. The chain is built from TRBV27 and TRBJ1-1; 7 nucleotides align to TRBD1. J was trimmed by 8 bases and V by 4 bases; bases with no gene match: 10. Germline-derived CDR1 and CDR2 are MNHEY and SMNVEV (reference sequence). This CDR3 spans 14 amino acids.

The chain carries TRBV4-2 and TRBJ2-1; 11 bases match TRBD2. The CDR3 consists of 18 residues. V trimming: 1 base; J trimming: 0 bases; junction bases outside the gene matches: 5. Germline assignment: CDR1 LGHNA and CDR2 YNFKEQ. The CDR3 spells CASSQVQTSGVSYNEQFF. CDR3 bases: TGTGCCAGCAGCCAAGTCCAGACTAGCGGGGTCTCCTACAATGAGCAGTTCTTC.

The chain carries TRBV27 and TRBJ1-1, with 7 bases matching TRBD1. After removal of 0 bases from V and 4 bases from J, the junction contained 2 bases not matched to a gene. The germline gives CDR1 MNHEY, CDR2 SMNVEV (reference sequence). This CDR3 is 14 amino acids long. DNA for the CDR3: TGTGCCAGCAGTTTATCGACAGGGCTCACTGAAGCTTTCTTT. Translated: CASSLSTGLTEAFF.

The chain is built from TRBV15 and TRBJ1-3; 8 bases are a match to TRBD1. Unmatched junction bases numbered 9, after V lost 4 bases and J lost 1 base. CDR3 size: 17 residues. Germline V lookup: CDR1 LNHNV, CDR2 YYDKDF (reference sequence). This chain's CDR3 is CATSTPGQELSGNTIYF. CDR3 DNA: TGTGCCACCAGCACTCCGGGACAGGAGTTATCTGGAAACACCATATATTTT.

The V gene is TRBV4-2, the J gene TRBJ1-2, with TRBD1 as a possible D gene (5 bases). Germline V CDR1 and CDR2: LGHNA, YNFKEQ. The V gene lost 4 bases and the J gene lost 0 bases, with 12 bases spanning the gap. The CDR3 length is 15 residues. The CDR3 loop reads CASSRRTGPNYGYTF. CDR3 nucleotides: TGTGCCAGCAGCCGCCGAACAGGACCTAACTATGGCTACACCTTC.

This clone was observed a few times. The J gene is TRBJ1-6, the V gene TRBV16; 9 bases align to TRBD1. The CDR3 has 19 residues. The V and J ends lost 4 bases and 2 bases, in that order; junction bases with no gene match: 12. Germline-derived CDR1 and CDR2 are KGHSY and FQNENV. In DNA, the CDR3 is TGTGCCAGCAGCCCACCGGGACAGGGCGAGGACACCTATAATTCACCCCTCCACTTT. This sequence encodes CASSPPGQGEDTYNSPLHF.

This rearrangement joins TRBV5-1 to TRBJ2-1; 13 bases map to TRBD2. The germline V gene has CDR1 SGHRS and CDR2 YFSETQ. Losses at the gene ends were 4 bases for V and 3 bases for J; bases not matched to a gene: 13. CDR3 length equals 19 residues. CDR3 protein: CASSRVLAGGSRGYNEQFF. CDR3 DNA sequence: TGCGCCAGCAGCCGGGTACTAGCGGGGGGGAGCCGGGGCTACAATGAGCAGTTCTTC.